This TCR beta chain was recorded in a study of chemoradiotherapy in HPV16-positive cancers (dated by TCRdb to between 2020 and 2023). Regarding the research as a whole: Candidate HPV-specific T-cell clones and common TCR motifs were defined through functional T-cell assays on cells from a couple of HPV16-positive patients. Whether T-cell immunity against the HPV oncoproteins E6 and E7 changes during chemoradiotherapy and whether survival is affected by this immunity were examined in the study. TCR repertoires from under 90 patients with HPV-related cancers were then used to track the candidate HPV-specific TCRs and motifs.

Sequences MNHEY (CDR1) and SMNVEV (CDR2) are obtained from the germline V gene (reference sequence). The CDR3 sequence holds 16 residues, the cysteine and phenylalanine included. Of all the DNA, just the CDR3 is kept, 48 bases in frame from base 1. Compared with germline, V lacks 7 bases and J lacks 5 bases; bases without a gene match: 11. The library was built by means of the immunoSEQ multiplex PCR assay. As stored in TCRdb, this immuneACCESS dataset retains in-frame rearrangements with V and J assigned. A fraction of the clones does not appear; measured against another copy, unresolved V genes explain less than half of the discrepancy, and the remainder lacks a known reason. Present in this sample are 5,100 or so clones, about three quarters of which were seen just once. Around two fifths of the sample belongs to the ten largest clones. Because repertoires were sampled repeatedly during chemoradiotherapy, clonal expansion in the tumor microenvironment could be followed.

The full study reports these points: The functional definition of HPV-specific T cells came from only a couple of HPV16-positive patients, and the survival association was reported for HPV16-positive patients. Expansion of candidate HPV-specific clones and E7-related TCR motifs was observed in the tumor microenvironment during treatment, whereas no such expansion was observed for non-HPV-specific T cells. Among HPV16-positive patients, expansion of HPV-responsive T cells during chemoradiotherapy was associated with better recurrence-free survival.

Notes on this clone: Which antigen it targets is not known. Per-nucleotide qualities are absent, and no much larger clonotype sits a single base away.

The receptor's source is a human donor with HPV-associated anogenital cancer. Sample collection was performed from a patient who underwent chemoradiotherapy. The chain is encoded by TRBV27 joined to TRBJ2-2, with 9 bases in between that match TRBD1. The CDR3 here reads CASTKSLGQGTGELFF. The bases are TGTGCCAGCACTAAAAGTCTTGGACAGGGGACCGGGGAGCTGTTTTTT.